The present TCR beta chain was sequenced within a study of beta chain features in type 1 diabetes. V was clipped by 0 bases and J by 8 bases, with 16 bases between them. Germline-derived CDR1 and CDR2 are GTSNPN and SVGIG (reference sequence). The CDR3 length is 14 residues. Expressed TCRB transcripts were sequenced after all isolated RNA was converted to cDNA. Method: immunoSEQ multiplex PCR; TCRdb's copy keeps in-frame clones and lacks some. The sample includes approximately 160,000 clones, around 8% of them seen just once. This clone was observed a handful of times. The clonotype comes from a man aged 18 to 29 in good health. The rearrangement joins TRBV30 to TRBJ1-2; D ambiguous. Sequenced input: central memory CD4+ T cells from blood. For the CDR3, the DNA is TGTGCCTGGAGTGTTGGGCCCCTGGGAGGCGGCTACACCTTC. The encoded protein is CAWSVGPLGGGYTF.